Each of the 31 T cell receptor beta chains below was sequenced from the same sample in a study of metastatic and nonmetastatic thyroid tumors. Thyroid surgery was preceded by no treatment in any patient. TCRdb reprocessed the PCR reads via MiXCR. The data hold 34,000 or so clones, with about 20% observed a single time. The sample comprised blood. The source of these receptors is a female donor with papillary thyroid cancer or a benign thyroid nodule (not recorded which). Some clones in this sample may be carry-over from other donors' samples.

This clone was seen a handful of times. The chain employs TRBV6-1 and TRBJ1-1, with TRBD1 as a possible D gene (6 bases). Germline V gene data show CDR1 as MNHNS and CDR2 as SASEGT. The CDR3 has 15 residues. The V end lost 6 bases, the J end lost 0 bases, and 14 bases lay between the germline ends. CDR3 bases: TGTGCCAGCAGGCCTTCGGACAGTTTGAACACTGAAGCTTTCTTT. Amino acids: CASRPSDSLNTEAFF.

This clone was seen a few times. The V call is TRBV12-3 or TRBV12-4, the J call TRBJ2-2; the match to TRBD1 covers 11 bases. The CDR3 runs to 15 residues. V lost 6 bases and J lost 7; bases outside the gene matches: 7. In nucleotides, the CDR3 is TGTGCCAGCAGACGGGACAGGGGGTTCGGCGGGGAGCTGTTTTTT. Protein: CASRRDRGFGGELFF.

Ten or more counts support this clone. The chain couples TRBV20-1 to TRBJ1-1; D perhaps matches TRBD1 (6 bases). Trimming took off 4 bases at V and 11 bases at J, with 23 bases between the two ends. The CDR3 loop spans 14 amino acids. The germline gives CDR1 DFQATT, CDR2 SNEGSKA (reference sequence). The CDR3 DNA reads TGCAGTGCTATAGAGGAGGGACACAAACGGTGGGCTTTCTTT. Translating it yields CSAIEEGHKRWAFF.

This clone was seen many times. For the CDR3, the DNA is TGCAGTGCTAGAGAGGCAGGAACCAATGAGCAGTTCTTC. Amino acid sequence: CSAREAGTNEQFF. The chain recombines TRBV20-1 with TRBJ2-1; D is undetermined. This CDR3 has 13 amino acids. The V and J ends lost 0 bases and 6 bases respectively, with 9 bases between them. The germline V gene encodes CDR1 DFQATT and CDR2 SNEGSKA (reference sequence).

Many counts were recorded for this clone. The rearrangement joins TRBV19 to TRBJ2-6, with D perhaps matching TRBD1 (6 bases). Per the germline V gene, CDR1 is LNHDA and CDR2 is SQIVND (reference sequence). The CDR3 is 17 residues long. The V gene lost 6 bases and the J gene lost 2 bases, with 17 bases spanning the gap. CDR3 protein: CASSSQGPWAGANVLTF. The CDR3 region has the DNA TGTGCCAGTAGCTCCCAGGGGCCCTGGGCTGGGGCCAACGTCCTGACTTTC. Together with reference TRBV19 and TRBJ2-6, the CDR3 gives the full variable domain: DGGITQSPKYLFRKEGQNVTLSCEQNLNHDAMYWYRQDPGQGLRLIYYSQIVNDFQKGDIAEGYSVSREKKESFPLTVTSAQKNPTAFYLCASSSQGPWAGANVLTFGAGSRLTVL.

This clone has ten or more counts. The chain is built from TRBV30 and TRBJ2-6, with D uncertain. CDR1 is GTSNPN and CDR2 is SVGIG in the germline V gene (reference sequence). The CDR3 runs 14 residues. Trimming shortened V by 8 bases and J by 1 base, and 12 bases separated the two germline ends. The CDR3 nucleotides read TGTGCCGGGATGGGATTATCTGGGGCCAACGTCCTGACTTTC. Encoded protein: CAGMGLSGANVLTF.

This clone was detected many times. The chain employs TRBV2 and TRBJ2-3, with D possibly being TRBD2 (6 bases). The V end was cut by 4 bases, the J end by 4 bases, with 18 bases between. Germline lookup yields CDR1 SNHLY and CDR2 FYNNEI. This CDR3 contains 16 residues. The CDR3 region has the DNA TGTGCCAGCAGTGTTGGAGTAGCGGTCGGTTCAGATACGCAGTATTTT. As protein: CASSVGVAVGSDTQYF.

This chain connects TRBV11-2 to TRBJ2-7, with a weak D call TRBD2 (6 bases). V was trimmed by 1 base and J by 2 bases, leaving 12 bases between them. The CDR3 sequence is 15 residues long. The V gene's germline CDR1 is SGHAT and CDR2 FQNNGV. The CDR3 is CASSLAPGAPYEQYF. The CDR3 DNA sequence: TGTGCCAGCAGCTTAGCCCCGGGAGCACCCTACGAGCAGTACTTC.

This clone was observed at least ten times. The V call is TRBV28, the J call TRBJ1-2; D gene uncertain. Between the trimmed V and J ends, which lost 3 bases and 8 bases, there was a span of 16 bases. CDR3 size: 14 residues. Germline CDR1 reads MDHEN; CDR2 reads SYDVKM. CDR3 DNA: TGTGCCAGCAGTTTTAGGGCTCCAGGTCCAGGCTACACCTTC. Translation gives CASSFRAPGPGYTF.

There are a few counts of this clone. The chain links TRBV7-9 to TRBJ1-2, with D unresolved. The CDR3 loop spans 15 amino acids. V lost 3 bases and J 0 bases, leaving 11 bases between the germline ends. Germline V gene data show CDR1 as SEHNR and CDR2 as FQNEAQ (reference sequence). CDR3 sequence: CASSFVETTNYGYTF. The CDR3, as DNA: TGTGCCAGCAGCTTTGTTGAGACTACTAACTATGGCTACACCTTC.

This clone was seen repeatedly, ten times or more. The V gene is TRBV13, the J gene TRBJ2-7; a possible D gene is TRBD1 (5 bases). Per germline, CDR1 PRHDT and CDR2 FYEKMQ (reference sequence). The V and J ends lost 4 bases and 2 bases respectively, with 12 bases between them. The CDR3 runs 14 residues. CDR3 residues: CASSYRTPTYEQYF. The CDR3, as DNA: TGTGCCAGCAGCTATCGGACACCAACCTACGAGCAGTACTTC. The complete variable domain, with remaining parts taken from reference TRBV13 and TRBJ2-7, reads AAGVIQSPRHLIKEKRETATLKCYPIPRHDTVYWYQQGPGQDPQFLISFYEKMQSDKGSIPDRFSAQQFSDYHSELNMSSLELGDSALYFCASSYRTPTYEQYFGPGTRLTVT.

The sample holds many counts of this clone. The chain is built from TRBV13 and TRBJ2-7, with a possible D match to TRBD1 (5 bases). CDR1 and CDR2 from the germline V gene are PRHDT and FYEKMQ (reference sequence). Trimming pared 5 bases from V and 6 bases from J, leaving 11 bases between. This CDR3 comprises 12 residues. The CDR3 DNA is TGTGCCAGCAGCCGAGCAGGGTTCGAGCAGTACTTC. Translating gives CASSRAGFEQYF.

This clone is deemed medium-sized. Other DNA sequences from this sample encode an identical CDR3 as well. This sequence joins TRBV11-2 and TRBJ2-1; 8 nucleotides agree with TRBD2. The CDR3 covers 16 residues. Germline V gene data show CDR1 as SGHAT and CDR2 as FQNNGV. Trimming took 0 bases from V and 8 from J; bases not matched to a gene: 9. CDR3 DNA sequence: TGTGCCAGCAGCTTAGATGCAGCGGGGGCCCGACATGAGCAGTTCTTC. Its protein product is CASSLDAAGARHEQFF.

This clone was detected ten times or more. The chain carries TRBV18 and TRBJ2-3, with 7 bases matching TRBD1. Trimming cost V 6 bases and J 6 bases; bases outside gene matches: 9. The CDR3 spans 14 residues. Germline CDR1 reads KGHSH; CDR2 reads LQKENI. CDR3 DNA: TGTGCCAGCTCCCCCCGACAGGGCGCCGATACGCAGTATTTT. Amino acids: CASSPRQGADTQYF.

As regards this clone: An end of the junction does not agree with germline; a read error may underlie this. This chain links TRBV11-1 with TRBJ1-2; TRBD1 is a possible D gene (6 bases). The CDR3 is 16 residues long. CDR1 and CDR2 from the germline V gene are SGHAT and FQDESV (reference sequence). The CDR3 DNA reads TGTGCCAGCATCTTACCCCCCTGGACAGTTAACTATGGCTACACCTTC. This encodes CASILPPWTVNYGYTF.

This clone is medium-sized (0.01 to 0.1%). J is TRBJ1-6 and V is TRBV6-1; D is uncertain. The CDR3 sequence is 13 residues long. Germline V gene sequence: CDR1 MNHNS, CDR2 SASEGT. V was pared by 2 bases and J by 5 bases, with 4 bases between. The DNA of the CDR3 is TGTGCCAGCAGTGAACTGAATAATTCACCCCTCCACTTT. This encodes CASSELNNSPLHF.

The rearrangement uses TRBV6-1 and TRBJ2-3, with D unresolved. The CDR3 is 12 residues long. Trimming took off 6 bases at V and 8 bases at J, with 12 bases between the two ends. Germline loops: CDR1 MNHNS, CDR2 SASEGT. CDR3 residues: CASSADGGTQYF. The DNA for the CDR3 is TGTGCCAGCAGCGCTGACGGTGGTACGCAGTATTTT.

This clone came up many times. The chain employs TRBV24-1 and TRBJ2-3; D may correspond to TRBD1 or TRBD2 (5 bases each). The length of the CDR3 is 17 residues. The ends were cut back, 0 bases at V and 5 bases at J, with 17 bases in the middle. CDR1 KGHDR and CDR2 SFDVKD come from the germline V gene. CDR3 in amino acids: CATSDLPGRPLGDTQYF. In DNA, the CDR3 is TGTGCCACCAGTGATTTGCCGGGACGGCCTTTGGGAGATACGCAGTATTTT.

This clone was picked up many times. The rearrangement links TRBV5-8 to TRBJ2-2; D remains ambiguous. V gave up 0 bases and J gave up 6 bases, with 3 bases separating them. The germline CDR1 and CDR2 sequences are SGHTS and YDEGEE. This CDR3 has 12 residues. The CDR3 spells CASSLVAGELFF. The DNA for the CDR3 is TGTGCCAGCAGCTTGGTGGCCGGGGAGCTGTTTTTT.

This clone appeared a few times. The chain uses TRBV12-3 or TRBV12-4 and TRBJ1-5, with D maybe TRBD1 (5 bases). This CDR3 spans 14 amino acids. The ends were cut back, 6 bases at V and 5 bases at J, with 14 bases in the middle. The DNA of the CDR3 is TGTGCCAGCAGGTTTGACAGCTCTCATCAGCCCCAGCATTTT. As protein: CASRFDSSHQPQHF.

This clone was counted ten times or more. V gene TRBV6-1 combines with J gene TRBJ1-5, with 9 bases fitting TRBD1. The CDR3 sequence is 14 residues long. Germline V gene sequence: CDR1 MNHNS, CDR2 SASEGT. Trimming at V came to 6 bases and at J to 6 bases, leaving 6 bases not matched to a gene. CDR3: CASSGTGIGQPQHF. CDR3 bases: TGTGCCAGCAGCGGGACAGGGATCGGTCAGCCCCAGCATTTT.

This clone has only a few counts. In DNA, the CDR3 is TGCAGCGTTCGAATCCCGCAGGGGGTTAACTATGGCTACACCTTC. Translating it yields CSVRIPQGVNYGYTF. The chain combines TRBV29-1 with TRBJ1-2; 7 nucleotides align to TRBD1. Germline loops: CDR1 SQVTM, CDR2 ANQGSEA. This CDR3 spans 15 amino acids. Trimming cost V 5 bases and J 1 base; bases outside gene matches: 10.

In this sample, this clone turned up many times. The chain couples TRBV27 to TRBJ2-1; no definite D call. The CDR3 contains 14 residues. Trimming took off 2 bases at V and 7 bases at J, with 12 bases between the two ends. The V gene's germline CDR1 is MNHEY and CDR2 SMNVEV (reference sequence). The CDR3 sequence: CASSLGTARNEQFF. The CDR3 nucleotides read TGTGCCAGCAGTTTAGGAACGGCCCGAAATGAGCAGTTCTTC.

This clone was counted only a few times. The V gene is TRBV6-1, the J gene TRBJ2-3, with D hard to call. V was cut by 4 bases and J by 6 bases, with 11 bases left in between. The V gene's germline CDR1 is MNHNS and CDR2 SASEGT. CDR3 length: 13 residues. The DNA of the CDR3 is TGTGCCAGCAGTGGGGCCCTACTGGATACGCAGTATTTT. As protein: CASSGALLDTQYF.

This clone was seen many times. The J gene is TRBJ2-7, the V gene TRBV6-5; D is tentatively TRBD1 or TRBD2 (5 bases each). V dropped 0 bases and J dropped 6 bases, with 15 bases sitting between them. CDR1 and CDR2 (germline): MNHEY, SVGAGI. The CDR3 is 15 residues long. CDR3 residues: CASSYSWGYSSEQYF. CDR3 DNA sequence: TGTGCCAGCAGTTACTCTTGGGGGTACTCTTCCGAGCAGTACTTC.

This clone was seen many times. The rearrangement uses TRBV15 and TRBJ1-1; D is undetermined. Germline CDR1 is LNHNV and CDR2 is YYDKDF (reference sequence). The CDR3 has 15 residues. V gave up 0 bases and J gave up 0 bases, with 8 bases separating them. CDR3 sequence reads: CATSRDTLMNTEAFF. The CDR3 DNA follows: TGTGCCACCAGCAGAGATACCCTCATGAACACTGAAGCTTTCTTT.

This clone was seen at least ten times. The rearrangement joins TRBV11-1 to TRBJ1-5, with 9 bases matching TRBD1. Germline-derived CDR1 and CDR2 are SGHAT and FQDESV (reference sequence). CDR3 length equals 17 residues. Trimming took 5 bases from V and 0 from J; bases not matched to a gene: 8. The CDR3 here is CASSDPGQGNSNQPQHF. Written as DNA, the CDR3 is TGTGCCAGCAGCGACCCGGGACAGGGAAATAGCAATCAGCCCCAGCATTTT.

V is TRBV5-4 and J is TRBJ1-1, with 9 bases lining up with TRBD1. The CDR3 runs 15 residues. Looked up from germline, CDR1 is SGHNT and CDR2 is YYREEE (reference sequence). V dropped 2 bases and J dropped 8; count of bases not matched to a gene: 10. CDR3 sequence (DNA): TGTGCCAGCAGCTTCGCAGGACAGGGGAGGCCCGAAGCTTTCTTT. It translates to CASSFAGQGRPEAFF.

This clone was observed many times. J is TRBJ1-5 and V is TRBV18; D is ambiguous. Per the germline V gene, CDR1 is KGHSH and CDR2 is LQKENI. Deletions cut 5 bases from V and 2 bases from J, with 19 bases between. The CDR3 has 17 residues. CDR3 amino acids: CASSIDLRPGGNQPQHF. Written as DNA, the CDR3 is TGTGCCAGCTCAATAGACCTAAGACCTGGGGGCAATCAGCCCCAGCATTTT.

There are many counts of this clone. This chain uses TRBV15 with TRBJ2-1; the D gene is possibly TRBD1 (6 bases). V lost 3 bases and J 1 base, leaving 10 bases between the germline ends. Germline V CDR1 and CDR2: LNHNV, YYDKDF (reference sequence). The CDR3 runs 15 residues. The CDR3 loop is CATSSRDKSYNEQFF. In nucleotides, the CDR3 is TGTGCCACCAGCAGTCGGGACAAATCCTACAATGAGCAGTTCTTC.

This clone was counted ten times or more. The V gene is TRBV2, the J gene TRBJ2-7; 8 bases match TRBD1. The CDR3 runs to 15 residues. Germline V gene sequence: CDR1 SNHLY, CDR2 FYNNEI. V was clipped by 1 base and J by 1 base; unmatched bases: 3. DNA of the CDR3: TGTGCCAGCAGTGAAGGAGGGGACAGGTCCTACGAGCAGTACTTC. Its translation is CASSEGGDRSYEQYF.